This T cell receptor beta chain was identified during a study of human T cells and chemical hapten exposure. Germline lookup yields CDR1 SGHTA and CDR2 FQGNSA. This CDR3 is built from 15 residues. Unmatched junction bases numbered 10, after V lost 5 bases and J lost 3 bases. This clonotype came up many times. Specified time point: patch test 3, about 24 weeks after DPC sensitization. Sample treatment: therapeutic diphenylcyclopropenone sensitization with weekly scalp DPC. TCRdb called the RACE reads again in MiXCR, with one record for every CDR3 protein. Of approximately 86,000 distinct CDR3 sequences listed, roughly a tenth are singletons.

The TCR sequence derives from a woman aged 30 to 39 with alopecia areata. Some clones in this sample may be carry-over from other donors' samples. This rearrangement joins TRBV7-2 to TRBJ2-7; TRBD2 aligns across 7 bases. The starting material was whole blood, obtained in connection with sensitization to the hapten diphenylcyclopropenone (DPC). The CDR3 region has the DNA TGTGCCAGCAGCCCAACTAGCGCTCAGCTCTACGAGCAGTACTTC. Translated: CASSPTSAQLYEQYF.